This T cell receptor (beta chain) was sequenced in a study of blood T cell repertoires in COVID-19. Study summary: Nucleic acid was either cDNA or gDNA, and it came from T cells, B-cell-depleted T cells, or PBMCs.

Germline V gives CDR1 LNHDA, CDR2 SQIVND (reference sequence). This CDR3 is 15 amino acids long. With 1 base removed from V and 0 bases from J, the gap between germline ends came to 8 bases. In the authors' workflow: Reference gene primer amplification gave estimated nucleated cell counts. Only in-frame clones appear in the TCRdb table, and some are missing; sequencing was by immunoSEQ multiplex PCR. V and J calls and clone size are copied from that table; D and trimming were computed from the DNA. The sample yields about 29,000 clones, roughly nine tenths seen once. This receptor was taken from a human donor in a cohort sampled during active COVID-19. The V call is TRBV19, the J call TRBJ2-3; D is possibly TRBD1 (5 bases). Sequences were obtained from peripheral blood. CDR3 protein: CASSIGGRSTDTQYF. The CDR3 DNA reads TGTGCCAGTAGTATAGGGGGCCGTAGCACAGATACGCAGTATTTT.